This T cell receptor beta chain was captured by sequencing in a study of cytomegalovirus exposure and HLA in healthy donors. Overall study findings and caveats: Later analysis associated a missense DCLRE1C variant with TCR beta V- and J-gene trimming. Clonal expansion, a later analysis showed, was greater in HLA-associated TCR beta chains than in equally common others. A later analysis found common viral pathogens apparently linked to several of the most significant clusters. Per published reports, the classifier diagnosed cytomegalovirus status with high specificity and sensitivity.

The CDR3 loop spans 17 amino acids. J was trimmed by 1 base and V by 4 bases; bases with no gene match: 8. CDR1 LGHNT and CDR2 FRNRAP come from the germline V gene. This PCR relied on a set of 60 Vbeta primers and 13 Jbeta primers. TCRdb keeps only in-frame clones here, not all; method: immunoSEQ multiplex PCR. Of some 130,000 clones in the sample, roughly 85% were seen once. This clone appeared a few times. The target antigen is unknown. The receptor was isolated from a man in his forties in good health and CMV-seropositive. Sequencing used PBMCs. V usage is TRBV12-5 and J usage is TRBJ2-1; 9 bases are a match to TRBD2. CDR3 coding DNA: TGTGCTAGTGGTTCTAACCCCAGCGGGAGGTCCTACAATGAGCAGTTCTTC. This translates into CASGSNPSGRSYNEQFF.